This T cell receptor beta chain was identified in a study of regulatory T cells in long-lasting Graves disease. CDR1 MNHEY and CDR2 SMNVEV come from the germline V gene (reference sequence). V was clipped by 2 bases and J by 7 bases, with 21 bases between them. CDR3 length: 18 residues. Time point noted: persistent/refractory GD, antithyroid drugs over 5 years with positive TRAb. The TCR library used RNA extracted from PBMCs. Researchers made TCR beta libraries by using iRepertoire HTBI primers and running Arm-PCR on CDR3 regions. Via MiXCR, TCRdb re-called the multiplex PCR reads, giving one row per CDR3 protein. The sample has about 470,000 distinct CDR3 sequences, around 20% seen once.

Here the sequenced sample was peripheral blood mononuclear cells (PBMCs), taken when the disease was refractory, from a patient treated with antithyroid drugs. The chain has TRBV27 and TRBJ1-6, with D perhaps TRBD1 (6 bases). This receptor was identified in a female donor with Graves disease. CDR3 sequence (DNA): TGTGCCAGCAGTTTAAACTCGCCAGGGGTTGGACCCAATTCACCCCTCCACTTT. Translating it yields CASSLNSPGVGPNSPLHF.